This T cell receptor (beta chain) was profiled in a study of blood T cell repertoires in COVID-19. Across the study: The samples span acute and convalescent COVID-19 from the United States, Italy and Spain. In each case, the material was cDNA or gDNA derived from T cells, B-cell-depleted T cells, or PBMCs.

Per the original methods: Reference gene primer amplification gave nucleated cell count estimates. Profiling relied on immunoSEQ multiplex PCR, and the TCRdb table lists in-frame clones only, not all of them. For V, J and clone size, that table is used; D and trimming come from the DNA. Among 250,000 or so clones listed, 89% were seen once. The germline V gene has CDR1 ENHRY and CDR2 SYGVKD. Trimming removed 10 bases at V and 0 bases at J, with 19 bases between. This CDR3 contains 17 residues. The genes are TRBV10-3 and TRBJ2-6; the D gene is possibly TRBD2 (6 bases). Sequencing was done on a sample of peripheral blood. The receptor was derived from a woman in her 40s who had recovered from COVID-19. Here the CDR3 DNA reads TGTGCCACCTATCCCCGCGGGATTGACTCTGGGGCCAACGTCCTGACTTTC. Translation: CATYPRGIDSGANVLTF.